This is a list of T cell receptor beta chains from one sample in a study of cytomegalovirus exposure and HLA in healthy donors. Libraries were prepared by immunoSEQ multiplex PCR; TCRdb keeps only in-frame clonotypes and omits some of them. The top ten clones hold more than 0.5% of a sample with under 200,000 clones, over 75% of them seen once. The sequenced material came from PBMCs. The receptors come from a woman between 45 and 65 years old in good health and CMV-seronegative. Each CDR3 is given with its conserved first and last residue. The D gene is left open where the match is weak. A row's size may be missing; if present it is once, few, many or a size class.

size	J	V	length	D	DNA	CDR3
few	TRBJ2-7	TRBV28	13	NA	TGTGCCAGCAGTTTACAGGGTGGTTACGAGCAGTACTTC	CASSLQGGYEQYF
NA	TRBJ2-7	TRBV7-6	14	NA	TGTGCCAGCAGCCCAGGTGGGGGCGGGTACGAGCAGTACTTC	CASSPGGGGYEQYF
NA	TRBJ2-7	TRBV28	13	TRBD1	TGTGCCAGCACCCAGGGGGCCCCCTACGAGCAGTACTTC	CASTQGAPYEQYF
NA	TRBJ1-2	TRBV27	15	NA	TGTGCCAGCAGTTCTTTCAGGGAGGCCCCCTATGGCTACACCTTC	CASSSFREAPYGYTF
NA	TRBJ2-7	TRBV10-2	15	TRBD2	TGCGCCAGCAGGGAGATAGCGGGAGGGCCCTACGAGCAGTACTTC	CASREIAGGPYEQYF
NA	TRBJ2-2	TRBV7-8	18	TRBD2	TGTGCCAGCAGCCACCAGATAGCGGGGGGTTGGTACACCGGGGAGCTGTTTTTT	CASSHQIAGGWYTGELFF
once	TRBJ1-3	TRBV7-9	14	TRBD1	TGTGCCAGCAGCAAGACAGGGTTTGGAAACACCATATATTTT	CASSKTGFGNTIYF
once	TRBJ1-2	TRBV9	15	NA	TGTGCCAGCAGCCCAGAGGGGGGGCGAAGCTATGGCTACACCTTC	CASSPEGGRSYGYTF
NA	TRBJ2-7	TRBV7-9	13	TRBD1	TGTGCCAGCAGCCCGCGGACAGGCTACGAGCAGTACTTC	CASSPRTGYEQYF
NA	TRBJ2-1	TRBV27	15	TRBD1	TGTGCCAGCACATACAGGGGGCGCTGGATGAATGAGCAGTTCTTC	CASTYRGRWMNEQFF
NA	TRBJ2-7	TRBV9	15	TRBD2	TGTGCCAGCAGCGTAGCTCCTAGCGGGAGCTACGAGCAGTACTTC	CASSVAPSGSYEQYF
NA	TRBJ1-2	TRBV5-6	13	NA	TGTGCCAGCAGCGCTTCTTGGACAACCGGCTACACCTTC	CASSASWTTGYTF
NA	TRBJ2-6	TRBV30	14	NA	TGTGCCTGGAGCGCAGGGTATGGGGCCAACGTCCTGACTTTC	CAWSAGYGANVLTF
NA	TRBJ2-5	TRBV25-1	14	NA	TGTGCCAGCAGGCCGGGACTGAACCAAGAGACCCAGTACTTC	CASRPGLNQETQYF
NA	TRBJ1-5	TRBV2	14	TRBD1	TGTGCCAGCGGAGGAAGGGACAGCAGTCAGCCCCAGCATTTT	CASGGRDSSQPQHF
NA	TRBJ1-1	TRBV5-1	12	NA	TGCGCCAGCAGGGAGGGAAGGACTGAAGCTTTCTTT	CASREGRTEAFF
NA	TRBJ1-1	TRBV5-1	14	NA	TGCGCCAGCAGCTTGGATCCGGGGGGGACTGAAGCTTTCTTT	CASSLDPGGTEAFF
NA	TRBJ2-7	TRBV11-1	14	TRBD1	TGTGCCAGCAGCCCTCGGACAGGGGGCGACGAGCAGTACTTC	CASSPRTGGDEQYF
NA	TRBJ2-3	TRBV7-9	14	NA	TGTGCCAGCATCGGAGGGCAGGGCACAGATACACAGTATTTT	CASIGGQGTDTQYF
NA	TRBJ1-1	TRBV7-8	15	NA	TGTGCCAGCAGAAACGACAGATCCTTGCGGACTGAAGCTTTCTTT	CASRNDRSLRTEAFF
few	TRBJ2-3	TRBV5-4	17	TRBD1	TGTGCCAGCAGCCCTATCGCCGGGACAGGGGCAACAGATACGCAGTATTTT	CASSPIAGTGATDTQYF
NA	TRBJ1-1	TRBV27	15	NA	TGTGCCAGCAACTGGAACCAGGGAAGGGACACTGAAGCTTTCTTT	CASNWNQGRDTEAFF
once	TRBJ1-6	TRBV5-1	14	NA	TGCGCCAGCAGCTTGGAGGACAGTAATTCACCCCTCCACTTT	CASSLEDSNSPLHF
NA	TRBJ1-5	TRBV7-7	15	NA	TGTGCTAGCAGTTGCTCCGGGACTCGCAATCAGCCCCAGCATTTT	CASSCSGTRNQPQHF
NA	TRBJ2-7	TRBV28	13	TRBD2	TGTGCCATTCTTAGCGGGACCACCTACGAGCAGTACTTC	CAILSGTTYEQYF
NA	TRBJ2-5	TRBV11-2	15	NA	TGTGCCAGCAGCCCCCGACTGGGAGAGCAAGAGACCCAGTACTTC	CASSPRLGEQETQYF
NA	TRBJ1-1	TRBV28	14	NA	TGTGCCAGCAGTTTACGGTCTTTGGTTACTGAAGCTTTCTTT	CASSLRSLVTEAFF
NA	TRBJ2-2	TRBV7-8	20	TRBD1	TGTGCCAGCAGCTTAGATGACAGGGGCAACCCTAGTCGGAACACCGGGGAGCTGTTTTTT	CASSLDDRGNPSRNTGELFF
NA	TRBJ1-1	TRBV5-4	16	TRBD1	TGTGCCAGCAGCTCGCGACGACAGGGGACCAACACTGAAGCTTTCTTT	CASSSRRQGTNTEAFF
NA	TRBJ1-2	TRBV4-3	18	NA	TGCGCCAGCAGCCAAGATACTTTGGGGGGGGGCCCATGGGGCGGCTACACCTTC	CASSQDTLGGGPWGGYTF
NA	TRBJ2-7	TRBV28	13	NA	TGTGCCAGCAGCCCTCGGTCCTCCTACGAGCAGTACTTC	CASSPRSSYEQYF
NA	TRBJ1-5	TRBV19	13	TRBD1	TGTGCCACTCGACAGGGGGAAGGTCAGCCCCAGCATTTT	CATRQGEGQPQHF
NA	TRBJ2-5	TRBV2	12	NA	TGTGCCAGCAGTCTGTCTCAAGAGACCCAGTACTTC	CASSLSQETQYF
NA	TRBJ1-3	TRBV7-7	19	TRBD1	TGTGCTAGCAGCTTAGACAGGGACGAAACTCCACACTCTGGAAACACCATATATTTT	CASSLDRDETPHSGNTIYF
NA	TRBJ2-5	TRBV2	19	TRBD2	TGTGCCAGCAAGAGCCGTAGACTAGCGGGAGATGGGGGCCAAGAGACCCAGTACTTC	CASKSRRLAGDGGQETQYF
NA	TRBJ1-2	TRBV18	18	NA	TGTGCCAGCTCACCCACCGTCCCCCTCACAGGGCTTAACTATGGCTACACCTTC	CASSPTVPLTGLNYGYTF